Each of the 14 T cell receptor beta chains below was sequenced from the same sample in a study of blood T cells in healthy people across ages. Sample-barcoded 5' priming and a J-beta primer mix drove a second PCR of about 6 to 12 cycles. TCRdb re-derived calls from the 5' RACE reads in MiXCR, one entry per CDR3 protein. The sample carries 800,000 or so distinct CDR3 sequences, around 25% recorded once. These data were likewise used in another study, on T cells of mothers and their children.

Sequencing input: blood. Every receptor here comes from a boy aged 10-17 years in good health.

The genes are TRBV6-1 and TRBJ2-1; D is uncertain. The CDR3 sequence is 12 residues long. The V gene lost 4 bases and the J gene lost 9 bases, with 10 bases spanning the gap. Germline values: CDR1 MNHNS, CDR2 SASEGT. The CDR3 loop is CASSGRLGEQFF. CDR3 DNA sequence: TGTGCCAGCAGTGGGCGACTCGGTGAGCAGTTCTTC.

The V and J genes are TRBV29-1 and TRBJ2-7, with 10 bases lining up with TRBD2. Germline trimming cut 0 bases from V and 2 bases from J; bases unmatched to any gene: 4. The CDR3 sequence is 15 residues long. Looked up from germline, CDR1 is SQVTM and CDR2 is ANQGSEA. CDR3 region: CSVEDSGGDTYEQYF. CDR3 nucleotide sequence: TGCAGCGTTGAAGACAGCGGGGGGGATACCTACGAGCAGTACTTC.

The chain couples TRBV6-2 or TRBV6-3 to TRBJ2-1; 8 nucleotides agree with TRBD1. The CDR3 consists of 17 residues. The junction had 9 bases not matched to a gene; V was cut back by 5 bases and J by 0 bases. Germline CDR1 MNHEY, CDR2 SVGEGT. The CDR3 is CASSTIKTGDSYNEQFF. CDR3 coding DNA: TGTGCCAGCAGTACTATAAAGACAGGGGACTCCTACAATGAGCAGTTCTTC.

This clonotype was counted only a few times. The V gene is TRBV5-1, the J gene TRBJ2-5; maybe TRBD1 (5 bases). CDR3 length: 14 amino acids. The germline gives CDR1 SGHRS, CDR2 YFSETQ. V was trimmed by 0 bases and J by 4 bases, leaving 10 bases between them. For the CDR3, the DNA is TGCGCCAGCAGCTTGGAAGGGGCTTTAGAGACCCAGTACTTC. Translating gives CASSLEGALETQYF.

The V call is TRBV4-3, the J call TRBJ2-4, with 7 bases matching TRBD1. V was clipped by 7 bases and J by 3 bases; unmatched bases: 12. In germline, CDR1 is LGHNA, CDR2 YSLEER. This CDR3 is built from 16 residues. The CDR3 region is CASNQRIRDSKNIQYF. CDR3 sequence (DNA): TGCGCCAGCAACCAGAGGATCCGGGACAGCAAAAACATTCAGTACTTC.

The CDR3 DNA reads TGTGCCATCAGTGCCTTGGGACTCCATGAGCAGTTCTTC. Amino acid sequence: CAISALGLHEQFF. The chain has TRBV10-3 and TRBJ2-5, with a tentative D call TRBD2 (6 bases). Judging by the DNA end, TRBJ2-1 fits better; the J call may be wrong. Germline V gene lookup returns CDR1 ENHRY and CDR2 SYGVKD. This CDR3 region has 13 residues.

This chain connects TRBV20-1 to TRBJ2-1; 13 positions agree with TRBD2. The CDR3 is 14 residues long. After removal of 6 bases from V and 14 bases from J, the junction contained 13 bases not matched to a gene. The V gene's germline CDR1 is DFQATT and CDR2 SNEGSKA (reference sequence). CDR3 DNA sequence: TGCAGTGCAAAGACTAGCGGGAGGTCCAAGGCGGAGTTCTTC. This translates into CSAKTSGRSKAEFF.

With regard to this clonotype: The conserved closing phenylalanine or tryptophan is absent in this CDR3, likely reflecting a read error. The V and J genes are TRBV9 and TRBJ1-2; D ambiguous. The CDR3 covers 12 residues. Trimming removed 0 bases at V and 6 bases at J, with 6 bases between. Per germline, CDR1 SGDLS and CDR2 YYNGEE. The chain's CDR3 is CASSVDSHGYTL. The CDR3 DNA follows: TGTGCCAGCAGCGTAGACAGCCATGGCTACACCCTC.

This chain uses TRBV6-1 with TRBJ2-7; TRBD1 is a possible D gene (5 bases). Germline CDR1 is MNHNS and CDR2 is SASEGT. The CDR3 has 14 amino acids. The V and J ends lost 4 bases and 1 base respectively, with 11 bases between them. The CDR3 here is CASSARQFSYEQYF. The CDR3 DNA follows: TGTGCCAGCAGTGCCAGACAGTTTTCCTACGAGCAGTACTTC.

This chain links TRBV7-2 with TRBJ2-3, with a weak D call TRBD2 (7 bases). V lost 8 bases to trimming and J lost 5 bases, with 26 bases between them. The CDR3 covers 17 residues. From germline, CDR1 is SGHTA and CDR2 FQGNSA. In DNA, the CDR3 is TGTGCCAGCGCCTGGCCGGAAGGGGGAGGGCCGTTAGATACGCAGTATTTT. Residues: CASAWPEGGGPLDTQYF. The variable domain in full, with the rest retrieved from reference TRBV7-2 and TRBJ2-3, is GAGVSQSPSNKVTEKGKDVELRCDPISGHTALYWYRQSLGQGLEFLIYFQGNSAPDKSGLPSDRFSAERTGGSVSTLTIQRTQQEDSAVYLCASAWPEGGGPLDTQYFGPGTRLTVL.

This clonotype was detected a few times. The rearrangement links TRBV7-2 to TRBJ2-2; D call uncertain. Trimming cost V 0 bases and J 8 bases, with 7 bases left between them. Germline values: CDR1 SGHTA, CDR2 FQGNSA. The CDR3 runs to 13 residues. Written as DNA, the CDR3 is TGTGCCAGCAGCTTAGCTGTGGGTGGGGAGCTGTTTTTT. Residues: CASSLAVGGELFF.

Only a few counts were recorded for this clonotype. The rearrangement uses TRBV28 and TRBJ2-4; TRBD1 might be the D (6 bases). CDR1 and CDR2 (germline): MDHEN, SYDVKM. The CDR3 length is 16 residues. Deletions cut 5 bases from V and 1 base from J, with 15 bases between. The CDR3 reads CASSESGVWAKNIQYF. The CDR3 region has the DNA TGTGCCAGCAGTGAATCAGGGGTCTGGGCCAAAAACATTCAGTACTTC. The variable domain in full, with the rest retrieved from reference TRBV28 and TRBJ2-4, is DVKVTQSSRYLVKRTGEKVFLECVQDMDHENMFWYRQDPGLGLRLIYFSYDVKMKEKGDIPEGYSVSREKKERFSLILESASTNQTSMYLCASSESGVWAKNIQYFGAGTRLSVL.

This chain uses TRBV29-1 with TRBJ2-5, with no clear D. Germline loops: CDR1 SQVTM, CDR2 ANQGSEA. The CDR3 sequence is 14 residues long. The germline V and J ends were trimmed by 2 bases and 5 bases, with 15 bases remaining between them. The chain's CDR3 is CSVELDLMGETQYF. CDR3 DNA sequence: TGCAGCGTTGAACTGGATCTGATGGGGGAGACCCAGTACTTC.

This CDR3 reads CASSSDRGWFGYTF. The DNA for the CDR3 is TGTGCCAGCAGCTCGGACAGGGGGTGGTTTGGCTACACCTTC. The chain has TRBV11-2 and TRBJ1-2; TRBD1 matches 10 bases. The CDR3 covers 14 residues. J gave up 7 bases and V 4 bases, and 6 bases lay outside the gene matches. From germline, CDR1 is SGHAT and CDR2 FQNNGV.